Here is one T cell receptor (beta chain) with its context. Its antigen is unidentified. This sample was taken from a study of T cell responses to AZD1222 COVID-19 vaccine. Overall study findings and caveats: Donors, mostly white British, included more females; clonal diversity was possibly underestimated. Nearly half of the spike-specific TCRs reportedly recognize variant regions that carry no mutations.

With 4 bases clipped from V and 2 bases from J, the junction kept 9 bases outside the gene matches. This CDR3 spans 16 amino acids. Germline loops: CDR1 KGHSH, CDR2 LQKENI. This table comes from immunoSEQ multiplex PCR, and its TCRdb copy is limited to in-frame clones, with some not included. The profile shows 180,000 or so clones, approximately 86% of them singletons. The source is an adult in good health. The rearrangement uses TRBV18 and TRBJ1-2; 8 nucleotides match TRBD1. The material was peripheral blood, obtained on day 0 of AZD1222 vaccination. This CDR3 is CASSLQTGEINYGYTF. The DNA for the CDR3 is TGTGCCAGCTCACTCCAGACAGGGGAAATCAACTATGGCTACACCTTC.